These 2 T cell receptor beta chains came from one sample sequenced in a study of TIL therapy for anti-PD-1-resistant metastatic lung cancer. Time point indicated: pre-treatment sample, taken before nivolumab and TIL therapy. Sequencing used immunoSEQ v3. Data came from immunoSEQ multiplex PCR; TCRdb stores just in-frame clones and leaves some out. The repertoire holds tens of thousands of clones, with around 90% as singletons. The source material was blood, sampled at baseline. The receptor set was obtained from a person between 30 and 79 years old with non-small cell lung cancer.

The chain joins TRBV27 to TRBJ2-1; 7 nucleotides agree with TRBD2. The CDR3 covers 13 residues. The germline CDR1 and CDR2 sequences are MNHEY and SMNVEV (reference sequence). V dropped 6 bases and J dropped 7; count of bases not matched to a gene: 6. CDR3 in DNA: TGTGCCAGCAGCCTCGGACTAGGGAATGAGCAGTTCTTC. This encodes CASSLGLGNEQFF.

This clone has only one observation. The J gene is TRBJ1-1, the V gene TRBV5-1, with D possibly TRBD1 on 6 matching bases. Deletions cut 0 bases from V and 0 bases from J, with 6 bases between. Looked up from germline, CDR1 is SGHRS and CDR2 is YFSETQ. The CDR3 runs 14 residues. The CDR3 protein is CASSLGQVNTEAFF. Written as DNA, the CDR3 is TGCGCCAGCAGCTTGGGACAGGTGAACACTGAAGCTTTCTTT.